This T cell receptor beta chain originates from a study of shared clonotypes between healthy human individuals. At the level of the study: For every donor, three CD4 naive, three CD4 memory, two CD8 naive and one CD8 memory plates were used.

The germline V gene encodes CDR1 MNHNY and CDR2 SVGAGI (reference sequence). The CDR3 totals 16 residues. V lost 6 bases and J lost 3; bases outside the gene matches: 8. The genomic DNA of each subset was split evenly across several immunoSEQ plates. For sorted subsets, 150 to 250 ng DNA per replicate equaled 30,000 or so T cell genomes. Profiled with immunoSEQ multiplex PCR; TCRdb holds only in-frame clones, not every one. The sample includes about 1.1 million clones, about 84% seen only once; the top ten take 0.55% to 0.7%. The donor cohort consisted entirely of Caucasian adults residing in Nashville, Tennessee.

The chain has TRBV6-6 and TRBJ2-5, with 12 bases aligning to TRBD2. Sequencing used memory CD4+ T cells from PBMCs. Sample subset: CD45RA-negative fraction. This TCR came from a man between 18 and 35 years old in good health. Some clones in this sample may be carry-over from other donors' samples. The CDR3 coding sequence is TGTGCCAGCAGCTTCCCCCCTAGCGGGAGGGAAGAGACCCAGTACTTC. Amino acid sequence: CASSFPPSGREETQYF.